The 32 T cell receptor beta chains below come from one sample, sequenced in a study of T cell changes during pregnancy in multiple sclerosis. Libraries were prepared by immunoSEQ multiplex PCR; TCRdb keeps only in-frame clonotypes and omits some of them. The sample lists approximately 72,000 clones; around nine tenths were seen once. The starting material was peripheral blood, obtained in the first trimester of pregnancy. The receptors originated from a female donor in good health, enrolled as a control in a pregnancy study.

The chain uses TRBV5-6 and TRBJ2-5, with 7 bases identical to TRBD2. The CDR3 spans 15 residues. CDR1 and CDR2 from the germline V gene are SGHDT and YYEEEE. The trim removed 0 bases at V and 7 bases at J, leaving 9 bases unmatched. The CDR3 loop reads CASSLGDSQRGTQYF. In DNA, the CDR3 is TGTGCCAGCAGCTTGGGAGACAGCCAGCGGGGGACCCAGTACTTC. Supplemented by reference TRBV5-6 and TRBJ2-5, the full variable domain reads DAGVTQSPTHLIKTRGQQVTLRCSPKSGHDTVSWYQQALGQGPQFIFQYYEEEERQRGNFPDRFSGHQFPNYSSELNVNALLLGDSALYLCASSLGDSQRGTQYFGPGTRLLVL.

The chain uses TRBV28 and TRBJ2-3, with a weak D call TRBD2 (5 bases). CDR1 and CDR2 from the germline V gene are MDHEN and SYDVKM. V was shortened by 1 base and J by 4 bases, with 12 bases between the two germline ends. The CDR3 has 15 amino acids. CDR3 amino acids: CASSLSTAGSDTQYF. CDR3 nucleotides: TGTGCCAGCAGTTTATCGACGGCGGGCTCAGATACGCAGTATTTT.

The J gene is TRBJ2-1, the V gene TRBV7-2; tentatively, D is TRBD2 (6 bases). Trimming cost V 1 base and J 5 bases, with 21 bases left between them. The CDR3 is made up of 18 amino acids. The germline gives CDR1 SGHTA, CDR2 FQGNSA. This CDR3 reads CASSLVYGGTPGDNEQFF. The CDR3 DNA reads TGTGCCAGCAGCTTAGTATACGGCGGGACCCCCGGGGACAATGAGCAGTTCTTC.

This chain uses TRBV10-3 with TRBJ2-7; 9 positions match TRBD1. Germline V gives CDR1 ENHRY, CDR2 SYGVKD. Germline trimming cut 0 bases from V and 6 bases from J; bases unmatched to any gene: 3. The CDR3 consists of 14 residues. The CDR3 bases are TGTGCCATCAGTGAGTCGTCGGACAGGGGCGAGCAGTACTTC. This gives the protein CAISESSDRGEQYF.

The chain uses TRBV5-4 and TRBJ2-7; 10 nucleotides align to TRBD2. Losses at the gene ends were 0 bases for V and 0 bases for J; bases not matched to a gene: 3. There are 16 residues in the CDR3. Germline CDR1 SGHNT, CDR2 YYREEE (reference sequence). The CDR3 DNA reads TGTGCCAGCAGCTTGGGACTAGCGGGTGCCTCCTACGAGCAGTACTTC. Its protein is CASSLGLAGASYEQYF. Full variable domain (rest looked up from reference TRBV5-4 and TRBJ2-7): ETGVTQSPTHLIKTRGQQVTLRCSSQSGHNTVSWYQQALGQGPQFIFQYYREEENGRGNFPPRFSGLQFPNYSSELNVNALELDDSALYLCASSLGLAGASYEQYFGPGTRLTVT.

The chain is built from TRBV4-2 and TRBJ2-1, with 7 bases matching TRBD2. The germline V gene encodes CDR1 LGHNA and CDR2 YNFKEQ. V trimming: 4 bases; J trimming: 6 bases; junction bases outside the gene matches: 12. The CDR3 spans 16 residues. CDR3 protein: CASSRAVGGTSNEQFF. The DNA for the CDR3 is TGTGCCAGCAGCCGTGCGGTCGGGGGGACGAGCAATGAGCAGTTCTTC.

The chain recombines TRBV7-6 with TRBJ2-1, with 9 bases fitting TRBD1. The trim removed 3 bases at V and 9 bases at J, leaving 3 bases unmatched. Germline V gene data show CDR1 as SGHVS and CDR2 as FNYEAQ. CDR3 length equals 13 residues. The CDR3 is CASSFGQGSEQFF. In DNA, the CDR3 is TGTGCCAGCAGCTTTGGACAGGGGAGTGAGCAGTTCTTC.

The rearrangement joins TRBV29-1 to TRBJ1-2, with TRBD1 matching over 9 bases. The J segment lost 6 bases and the V segment lost 5 bases, leaving 16 bases of the junction unmatched. The CDR3 contains 16 residues. CDR1 is SQVTM, CDR2 ANQGSEA, per germline. CDR3 DNA: TGCAGCGTTTCCGGGACAGGGCTCCGATATTTTAATGGCTACACCTTC. This translates into CSVSGTGLRYFNGYTF. Full variable domain (rest looked up from reference TRBV29-1 and TRBJ1-2): SAVISQKPSRDICQRGTSLTIQCQVDSQVTMMFWYRQQPGQSLTLIATANQGSEATYESGFVIDKFPISRPNLTFSTLTVSNMSPEDSSIYLCSVSGTGLRYFNGYTFGSGTRLTVV.

The rearrangement uses TRBV28 and TRBJ1-2; D ambiguous. The CDR3 loop spans 11 amino acids. Looked up from germline, CDR1 is MDHEN and CDR2 is SYDVKM. The V gene lost 7 bases and the J gene lost 4 bases, with 7 bases spanning the gap. CDR3 residues: CASKFGYGYTF. As DNA, the CDR3 is TGTGCCAGCAAATTCGGCTATGGCTACACCTTC.

The chain links TRBV7-2 to TRBJ2-7, with D possibly TRBD2 on 5 matching bases. The germline V gene has CDR1 SGHTA and CDR2 FQGNSA. CDR3 length: 14 amino acids. V was trimmed by 4 bases and J by 5 bases, leaving 15 bases between them. CDR3 residues: CASSSRTPTDEQYF. The CDR3 DNA is TGTGCCAGCAGCTCCCGGACTCCTACCGACGAGCAGTACTTC. Looking up the rest from reference TRBV7-2 and TRBJ2-7 gives the full variable domain: GAGVSQSPSNKVTEKGKDVELRCDPISGHTALYWYRQSLGQGLEFLIYFQGNSAPDKSGLPSDRFSAERTGGSVSTLTIQRTQQEDSAVYLCASSSRTPTDEQYFGPGTRLTVT.

The rearrangement joins TRBV2 to TRBJ1-2; D is possibly TRBD1 (6 bases). The V end was cut by 3 bases, the J end by 8 bases, with 16 bases between. Germline lookup yields CDR1 SNHLY and CDR2 FYNNEI. The CDR3 contains 14 residues. The CDR3 nucleotides read TGTGCCAGCAGTGATCGACGGGGGGCGCAGGGCTACACCTTC. Translation: CASSDRRGAQGYTF.

J is TRBJ1-1 and V is TRBV19; 10 positions agree with TRBD1. The CDR3 sequence is 14 residues long. CDR1 is LNHDA, CDR2 SQIVND, per germline (reference sequence). The V segment lost 6 bases and the J segment 2 bases; nucleotides outside the gene matches: 3. DNA of the CDR3: TGTGCCAGTAGACGACAGGGGGCTAACACTGAAGCTTTCTTT. It translates to CASRRQGANTEAFF.

In nucleotides, the CDR3 is TGCGCCAGCAGTCCTGGAGTGGGAAAACTGTTTTTT. This codes for CASSPGVGKLFF. The chain recombines TRBV4-1 with TRBJ1-4; D ambiguous. CDR1 and CDR2 from the germline V gene are MGHRA and YSYEKL. There are 12 residues in the CDR3. With 6 bases removed from V and 10 bases from J, the gap between germline ends came to 12 bases.

The V and J genes are TRBV28 and TRBJ2-5; D not resolved. Germline CDR1 MDHEN, CDR2 SYDVKM. This CDR3 region has 13 residues. Trimming shortened V by 8 bases and J by 1 base, and 11 bases separated the two germline ends. Written as DNA, the CDR3 is TGTGCCAGCCTCTATCCAGGCCAAGAGACCCAGTACTTC. Translated: CASLYPGQETQYF.

In its sample, this clone was seen a few times. This chain joins TRBV5-1 and TRBJ2-3; 12 bases are shared with TRBD2. Germline-derived CDR1 and CDR2 are SGHRS and YFSETQ. The CDR3 consists of 15 residues. Unmatched junction bases numbered 7, after V lost 7 bases and J lost 4 bases. The CDR3 region has the DNA TGCGCCAGCGCGACTAGCGGGAGCGAGGCAGATACGCAGTATTTT. As protein: CASATSGSEADTQYF.

The genes are TRBV7-4 and TRBJ2-7; weak D call: TRBD2 (6 bases). Germline CDR1 and CDR2: SGHVT and SQSDAQ. The CDR3 is 17 amino acids. V gave up 1 base and J gave up 5 bases, with 21 bases separating them. The CDR3 sequence is CASSLEGGAGLGDEQYF. As DNA, the CDR3 is TGTGCCAGCAGCTTAGAAGGAGGGGCAGGGCTGGGGGACGAGCAGTACTTC.

The rearrangement joins TRBV4-1 to TRBJ1-1; 7 bases align to TRBD1. This CDR3 is built from 17 residues. V lost 1 base and J lost 1; bases outside the gene matches: 9. Per germline, CDR1 MGHRA and CDR2 YSYEKL. CDR3 sequence reads: CASSQVPRQGPNTEAFF. The CDR3 nucleotides read TGCGCCAGCAGCCAAGTTCCCCGACAGGGTCCGAACACTGAAGCTTTCTTT.

The V gene is TRBV28, the J gene TRBJ1-5; weak D call: TRBD1 (6 bases). V was cut by 4 bases and J by 1 base, with 26 bases left in between. Germline V gene data show CDR1 as MDHEN and CDR2 as SYDVKM. The CDR3 spans 20 residues. CDR3 region: CASSSPQAGGAGVSNQPQHF. CDR3 DNA sequence: TGTGCCAGCAGTTCACCCCAGGCGGGGGGCGCAGGGGTAAGCAATCAGCCCCAGCATTTT.

V and J are TRBV6-1 and TRBJ1-2, with 7 bases identical to TRBD1. Looked up from germline, CDR1 is MNHNS and CDR2 is SASEGT. J was trimmed by 4 bases and V by 5 bases; bases with no gene match: 7. This CDR3 has 14 amino acids. The CDR3 reads CASSITGVGYGYTF. The CDR3 coding sequence is TGTGCCAGCAGTATTACAGGGGTGGGCTATGGCTACACCTTC.

V and J are TRBV20-1 and TRBJ2-7; D is undetermined. This CDR3 spans 11 amino acids. Germline V CDR1 and CDR2: DFQATT, SNEGSKA (reference sequence). Trimming left V 3 bases short and J 4 bases short, with 7 bases between. CDR3 residues: CSARRTYEQYF. The DNA of the CDR3 is TGCAGTGCTAGGCGTACTTACGAGCAGTACTTC.

The genes are TRBV5-6 and TRBJ2-3, with D possibly TRBD2 on 6 matching bases. Trimming cost V 6 bases and J 1 base, with 15 bases left between them. In germline, CDR1 is SGHDT, CDR2 YYEEEE. The length of the CDR3 is 15 residues. This chain's CDR3 is CASMLNGRGTDTQYF. For the CDR3, the DNA is TGTGCCAGCATGTTAAACGGGAGAGGCACAGATACGCAGTATTTT.

The chain combines TRBV6-6 with TRBJ2-7; possibly TRBD2 for D (6 bases). The V gene's germline CDR1 is MNHNY and CDR2 SVGAGI (reference sequence). This CDR3 has 12 residues. The ends were cut back, 0 bases at V and 6 bases at J, with 6 bases in the middle. The CDR3 DNA reads as TGTGCCAGCAGTTACTCGGGAGGCGAGCAGTACTTC. Its protein product is CASSYSGGEQYF.

The chain links TRBV4-1 to TRBJ2-7; TRBD1 matches at 8 bases. This CDR3 has 16 residues. Germline-derived CDR1 and CDR2 are MGHRA and YSYEKL. The V and J ends lost 0 bases and 3 bases, in that order; junction bases with no gene match: 7. CDR3 DNA sequence: TGCGCCAGCAGCCAAGATGGGACAGGTACGTTCTACGAGCAGTACTTC. Translated: CASSQDGTGTFYEQYF.

This rearrangement joins TRBV5-1 to TRBJ2-7, with a possible D match to TRBD1 (6 bases). This CDR3 comprises 15 residues. V was trimmed by 0 bases and J by 5 bases, leaving 15 bases between them. Looked up from germline, CDR1 is SGHRS and CDR2 is YFSETQ. The CDR3 loop is CASSLEAQGLDEQYF. The CDR3 DNA reads TGCGCCAGCAGCTTGGAAGCACAGGGCCTAGACGAGCAGTACTTC.

This clone is medium-sized (0.01 to 0.1%). This sequence joins TRBV10-3 and TRBJ2-7; weak D call: TRBD1 (6 bases). CDR3 length: 14 residues. Trimming pared 3 bases from V and 2 bases from J, leaving 11 bases between. CDR1 and CDR2 (germline): ENHRY, SYGVKD. Here the CDR3 DNA reads TGTGCCATCAGTGAAGGGGGTTGGGCCTACGAGCAGTACTTC. Amino acids: CAISEGGWAYEQYF.

The J gene is TRBJ2-1, the V gene TRBV7-6, with TRBD1 matching 7 bases. Trimming removed 2 bases from V and 9 bases from J; junction bases left unmatched: 4. Germline-derived CDR1 and CDR2 are SGHVS and FNYEAQ. This CDR3 spans 13 amino acids. CDR3 sequence reads: CASSLKGASEQFF. The CDR3 DNA is TGTGCCAGCAGCTTAAAGGGGGCGAGTGAGCAGTTCTTC.

This chain uses TRBV15 with TRBJ2-1; 8 positions match TRBD2. The CDR3 has 15 residues. J lost 5 bases, V lost 1 base, and 4 bases had no gene match. CDR1 LNHNV and CDR2 YYDKDF come from the germline V gene (reference sequence). The CDR3 is CATSRVSGVNNEQFF. CDR3 coding DNA: TGTGCCACCAGCAGAGTTAGCGGGGTAAACAATGAGCAGTTCTTC. The variable domain in full, with the rest retrieved from reference TRBV15 and TRBJ2-1, is DAMVIQNPRYQVTQFGKPVTLSCSQTLNHNVMYWYQQKSSQAPKLLFHYYDKDFNNEADTPDNFQSRRPNTSFCFLDIRSPGLGDTAMYLCATSRVSGVNNEQFFGPGTRLTVL.

The rearrangement uses TRBV5-6 and TRBJ2-7; 7 bases are shared with TRBD1. V shed 5 bases and J 0 bases; nucleotides not matched to a gene: 2. Per the germline V gene, CDR1 is SGHDT and CDR2 is YYEEEE. The CDR3 length is 13 residues. CDR3 sequence: CASRGQNSYEQYF. For the CDR3, the DNA is TGTGCCAGCAGGGGACAGAACTCCTACGAGCAGTACTTC.

In DNA form, the CDR3 reads TGTGCCAGCACCCGGAGTGCACAAGAGACCCAGTACTTC. Residues: CASTRSAQETQYF. V and J are TRBV2 and TRBJ2-5; no firm D call. Germline V lookup: CDR1 SNHLY, CDR2 FYNNEI. Trimming cost V 7 bases and J 2 bases, with 11 bases left between them. This CDR3 is 13 amino acids long.

This clone has a handful of counts. J is TRBJ2-7 and V is TRBV27; 13 bases line up with TRBD2. The CDR3 length is 14 residues. The ends lost 6 bases at V and 4 bases at J; junction bases unmatched: 3. The germline V gene has CDR1 MNHEY and CDR2 SMNVEV (reference sequence). The CDR3, as DNA: TGTGCCAGCAGCCCACTAGCGGGAGGGTACGAGCAGTACTTC. Its translation: CASSPLAGGYEQYF.

CDR3 loop: CASSWGGRQQPQHF. CDR3 bases: TGTGCCAGCAGCTGGGGGGGGAGGCAACAGCCCCAGCATTTT. The chain is built from TRBV2 and TRBJ1-5, with D possibly TRBD1 on 5 matching bases. This CDR3 is 14 amino acids long. The germline V and J ends were trimmed by 6 bases and 7 bases, with 16 bases remaining between them. Looked up from germline, CDR1 is SNHLY and CDR2 is FYNNEI.

The chain uses TRBV29-1 and TRBJ2-1; 9 bases map to TRBD2. Germline V gene data show CDR1 as SQVTM and CDR2 as ANQGSEA. There are 16 residues in the CDR3. The V gene end was trimmed by 3 bases and the J gene end by 2 bases; junction bases not matched to a gene: 8. The CDR3 region is CSVERAGGSPYNEQFF. The DNA of the CDR3 is TGCAGCGTTGAGCGAGCGGGAGGTTCTCCCTACAATGAGCAGTTCTTC.